The 8 T cell receptor beta chains listed next were all sequenced from one sample in a study of blood T cells in healthy people across ages. A second roughly 6 to 11 cycle PCR used barcoded and J-beta primers. TCRdb recomputed calls from the 5' RACE reads with MiXCR, one row per CDR3 protein. There are 1 million to 1.2 million distinct CDR3 sequences in the sample; around two fifths occur only once, and around 14% lies in the top ten. The sequenced sample was blood. These receptors originate from a man aged 18 to 29 in good health.

This clonotype appeared a few times. The chain joins TRBV4-3 to TRBJ2-1, with 13 bases matching TRBD2. This CDR3 has 15 amino acids. Germline values: CDR1 LGHNA, CDR2 YSLEER. V lost 4 bases, J lost 6 bases, and 3 bases stayed unmatched. As DNA, the CDR3 is TGCGCCAGCAGCCCGACTAGCGGGGGGTCCAATGAGCAGTTCTTC. It yields the protein CASSPTSGGSNEQFF.

This clonotype turned up a few times. The chain has TRBV9 and TRBJ2-1; 15 bases are a match to TRBD2. The CDR3 extends over 19 amino acids. Trimming cost V 6 bases and J 0 bases; bases outside gene matches: 10. Looked up from germline, CDR1 is SGDLS and CDR2 is YYNGEE. The CDR3 coding sequence is TGTGCCAGCACCAAAAGGGGACTAGCGGGGGGTAGCTCCTACAATGAGCAGTTCTTC. This gives the protein CASTKRGLAGGSSYNEQFF.

This rearrangement joins TRBV7-9 to TRBJ1-1; tentatively, D is TRBD1 (6 bases). Germline assignment: CDR1 SEHNR and CDR2 FQNEAQ (reference sequence). The CDR3 has 15 residues. The V end was cut by 4 bases, the J end by 5 bases, with 17 bases between. CDR3 sequence (DNA): TGTGCCAGCAGCTCACGAAAACAGGGTTTGACTGAAGCTTTCTTT. Protein product: CASSSRKQGLTEAFF.

This clonotype has just a few counts. This sequence joins TRBV12-3 or TRBV12-4 and TRBJ2-3, with 9 positions matching TRBD2. V trimming: 2 bases; J trimming: 2 bases; junction bases outside the gene matches: 11. This CDR3 is built from 18 residues. In nucleotides, the CDR3 is TGTGCCAGCAGTTTACCGCGGGGGGGAGAGGGGAACACAGATACGCAGTATTTT. Translation gives CASSLPRGGEGNTDTQYF.

In its sample, this clonotype was seen a few times. The chain links TRBV13 to TRBJ2-3; TRBD2 aligns across 7 bases. Germline V gene lookup returns CDR1 PRHDT and CDR2 FYEKMQ (reference sequence). This CDR3 is built from 16 residues. The trim removed 3 bases at V and 0 bases at J, leaving 6 bases unmatched. CDR3 region: CASSFSAGTSTDTQYF. As DNA, the CDR3 is TGTGCCAGCAGCTTTTCAGCGGGGACTAGCACAGATACGCAGTATTTT.

The chain couples TRBV20-1 to TRBJ1-5; D is unclear. V lost 3 bases and J 0 bases, leaving 18 bases between the germline ends. The CDR3 has 17 amino acids. Looked up from germline, CDR1 is DFQATT and CDR2 is SNEGSKA (reference sequence). Here the CDR3 DNA reads TGCAGTGCTAGTCCCGTTCCGGATCGCTATAGCAATCAGCCCCAGCATTTT. This sequence encodes CSASPVPDRYSNQPQHF.

The chain recombines TRBV12-5 with TRBJ2-6; D ambiguous. Trimming took off 7 bases at V and 0 bases at J, with 13 bases between the two ends. The CDR3 runs to 16 residues. The germline V gene encodes CDR1 LGHNT and CDR2 FRNRAP. The CDR3 DNA reads as TGTGCTAGTGTGCTCTACTCCCGCTCTGGGGCCAACGTCCTGACTTTC. Translating gives CASVLYSRSGANVLTF.

This clonotype was counted between two and nine times. The chain uses TRBV12-3 or TRBV12-4 and TRBJ1-4, with 8 bases aligning to TRBD1. The CDR3 is made up of 16 amino acids. The V segment lost 5 bases and the J segment 8 bases; nucleotides outside the gene matches: 13. The DNA of the CDR3 is TGTGCCAGCAGTCCGCGTCGGGGACAGGCGGGGGAAAAACTGTTTTTT. Translation gives CASSPRRGQAGEKLFF.